The T cell receptor beta chain described here comes from a study of cytomegalovirus exposure and HLA in healthy donors. Background on the study: In an earlier analysis, approximately 120 million unique TCR beta sequences were found from some 180 million T cells. For the approximately 360 genotyped donors, about 81% fell within the Caucasian-associated ancestry cluster.

The study ran its PCR with 60 Vbeta and 13 Jbeta primers. Here immunoSEQ multiplex PCR was the method, and the copy in TCRdb shows in-frame clones only, minus some. The profile shows around 150,000 clones, around 80% of them singletons. Notes on this clone: Its antigen is still unknown.

CDR1 MRHNA and CDR2 SNTAGT come from the germline V gene. Trimming took 6 bases from V and 4 from J; bases not matched to a gene: 13. This CDR3 comprises 16 residues. General study points: The study labeled roughly 160 TCR beta chains cytomegalovirus-associated. Previously analyzed data showed that most TCR beta V segments were productive at a frequency of about 90% or about 30%.

The V gene is TRBV6-4, the J gene TRBJ2-7, with 9 bases aligning to TRBD2. Source material: PBMCs. The receptor comes from a boy aged 2 to 9 in good health and CMV-seronegative. The CDR3 sequence: CASREAGTSFLYEQYF. The CDR3 DNA is TGTGCCAGCAGGGAGGCCGGGACTAGCTTTTTATACGAGCAGTACTTC.